This T cell receptor beta chain was identified during a study of yellow fever vaccine responses in identical twins. Regarding this clonotype: Its antigen is still unknown.

In TCRdb, the RT-PCR reads were re-called with MiXCR into one record per CDR3 protein. The sample consists of about 3,200 distinct CDR3 sequences, around four fifths of them appearing once. The CDR3 totals 15 residues. Germline CDR1 reads SGHRS; CDR2 reads YFSETQ. With 2 bases removed from V and 0 bases from J, the gap between germline ends came to 10 bases. Regarding the study as a whole: The T cell response to vaccination in identical twins was reportedly partly convergent and partly personalized.

The sequencing used T cells from blood (PBMCs), unsorted or a sorted subset (not recorded which), collected before or after yellow fever vaccination (not recorded which). The V gene is TRBV5-1, the J gene TRBJ2-3; D remains ambiguous. The source of this sequence is a woman aged 18-29 years who received the yellow fever vaccine. In DNA, the CDR3 is TGCGCCAGCAGCTTATCAGAGACTAGCACAGATACGCAGTATTTT. This gives the protein CASSLSETSTDTQYF.